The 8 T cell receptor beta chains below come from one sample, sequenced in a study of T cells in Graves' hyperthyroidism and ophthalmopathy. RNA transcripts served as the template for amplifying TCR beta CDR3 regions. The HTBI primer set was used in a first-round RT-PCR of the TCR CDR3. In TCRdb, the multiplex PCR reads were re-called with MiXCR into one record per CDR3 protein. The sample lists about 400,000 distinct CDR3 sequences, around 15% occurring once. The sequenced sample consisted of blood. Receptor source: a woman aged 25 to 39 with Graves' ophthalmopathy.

The CDR3 DNA reads as TGCGCCAGCAGCCCGGGACAAACGGAATGGACTGAAGCTTTCTTT. Translating it yields CASSPGQTEWTEAFF. This chain links TRBV5-1 with TRBJ1-1; tentative D call: TRBD1 (6 bases). This CDR3 spans 15 amino acids. Germline-derived CDR1 and CDR2 are SGHRS and YFSETQ. V was cut by 4 bases and J by 5 bases, with 18 bases left in between.

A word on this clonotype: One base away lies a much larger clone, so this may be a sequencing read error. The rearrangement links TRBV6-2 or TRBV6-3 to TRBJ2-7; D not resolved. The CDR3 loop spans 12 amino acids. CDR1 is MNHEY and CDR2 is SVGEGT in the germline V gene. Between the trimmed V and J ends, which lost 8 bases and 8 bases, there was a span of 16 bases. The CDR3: CASCPLGNKQYF. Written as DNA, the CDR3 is TGTGCCAGCTGCCCCCTGGGGAACAAGCAGTACTTC.

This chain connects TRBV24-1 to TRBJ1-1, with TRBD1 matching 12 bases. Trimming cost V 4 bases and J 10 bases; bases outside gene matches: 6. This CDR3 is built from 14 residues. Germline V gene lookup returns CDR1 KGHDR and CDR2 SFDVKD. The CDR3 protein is CATSDRDRGPGAFF. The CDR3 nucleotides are TGTGCCACCAGTGACCGGGACAGGGGGCCGGGAGCTTTCTTT.

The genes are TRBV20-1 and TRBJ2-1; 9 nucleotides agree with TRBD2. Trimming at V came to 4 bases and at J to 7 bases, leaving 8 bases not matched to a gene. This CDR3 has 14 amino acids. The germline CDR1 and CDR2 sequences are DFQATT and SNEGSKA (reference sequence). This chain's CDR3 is CSAISGGPWNEQFF. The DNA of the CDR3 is TGCAGTGCTATTAGCGGGGGTCCTTGGAATGAGCAGTTCTTC.

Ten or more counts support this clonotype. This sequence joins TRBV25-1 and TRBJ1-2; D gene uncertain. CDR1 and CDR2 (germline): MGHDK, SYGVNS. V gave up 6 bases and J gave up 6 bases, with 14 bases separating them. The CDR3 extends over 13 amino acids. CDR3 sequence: CASSPSLVDGYTF. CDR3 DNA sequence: TGTGCCAGCAGCCCATCGCTGGTAGATGGCTACACCTTC.

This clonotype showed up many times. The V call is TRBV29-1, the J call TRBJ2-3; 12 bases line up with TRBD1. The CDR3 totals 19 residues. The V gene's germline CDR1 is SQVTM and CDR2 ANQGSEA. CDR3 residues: CSAWLSRDRGPRGGDTQYF. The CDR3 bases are TGCTCAGCTTGGTTAAGCCGGGACAGGGGGCCTAGAGGAGGGGATACGCAGTATTTT.

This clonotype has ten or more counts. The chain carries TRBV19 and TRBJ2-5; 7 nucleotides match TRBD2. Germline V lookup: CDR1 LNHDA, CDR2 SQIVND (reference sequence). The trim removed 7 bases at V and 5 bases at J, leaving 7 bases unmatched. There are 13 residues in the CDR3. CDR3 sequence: CASKAGVGETQYF. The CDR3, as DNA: TGTGCCAGTAAGGCGGGGGTCGGGGAGACCCAGTACTTC.

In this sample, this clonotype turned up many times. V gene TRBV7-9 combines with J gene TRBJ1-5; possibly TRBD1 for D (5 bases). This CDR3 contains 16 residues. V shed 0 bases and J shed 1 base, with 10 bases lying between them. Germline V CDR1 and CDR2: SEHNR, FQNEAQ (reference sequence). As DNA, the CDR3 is TGTGCCAGCAGCTTAGCTAGCAGGGAGAGCAATCAGCCCCAGCATTTT. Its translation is CASSLASRESNQPQHF. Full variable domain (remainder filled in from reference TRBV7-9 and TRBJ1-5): DTGVSQNPRHKITKRGQNVTFRCDPISEHNRLYWYRQTLGQGPEFLTYFQNEAQLEKSRLLSDRFSAERPKGSFSTLEIQRTEQGDSAMYLCASSLASRESNQPQHFGDGTRLSIL.